A single sample gave rise to the 16 T cell receptor beta chains below, sequenced in a study of shared clonotypes between healthy human individuals. The repertoire was sequenced with immunoSEQ multiplex PCR; TCRdb's copy has only in-frame clones and lacks some. The data hold roughly 95,000 clones, with about half observed a single time. The sequenced sample consisted of PBMCs. Receptor source: a woman between 40 and 55 years old in good health. Some clones in this sample may be carry-over from other donors' samples.

V is TRBV7-2 and J is TRBJ2-1; D is uncertain. This CDR3 comprises 12 residues. Germline V lookup: CDR1 SGHTA, CDR2 FQGNSA. V lost 5 bases to trimming and J lost 9 bases, with 11 bases between them. The CDR3, as DNA: TGTGCCAGCAGCCCCCCAGGTGCTGAGCAGTTCTTC. Translating gives CASSPPGAEQFF.

This clone was detected ten times or more. The CDR3 protein is CASSPGGWTSGGNEQFF. The CDR3 DNA follows: TGTGCCAGCAGCCCTGGCGGATGGACTAGCGGGGGGAATGAGCAGTTCTTC. The chain recombines TRBV4-2 with TRBJ2-1, with 14 bases that match TRBD2. The CDR3 has 17 residues. The germline gives CDR1 LGHNA, CDR2 YNFKEQ. The junction had 9 bases not matched to a gene; V was cut back by 4 bases and J by 7 bases.

CDR3 loop: CASSRNPDTQYF. CDR3 in DNA: TGTGCCAGCAGCCGCAATCCAGATACGCAGTATTTT. The V gene is TRBV7-2, the J gene TRBJ2-3; D gene ambiguous. CDR3 length: 12 residues. V lost 5 bases, J lost 4 bases, and 7 bases lay in between. Germline V lookup: CDR1 SGHTA, CDR2 FQGNSA.

The chain is built from TRBV30 and TRBJ2-7, with TRBD2 matching 11 bases. The germline gives CDR1 GTSNPN, CDR2 SVGIG (reference sequence). The CDR3 is made up of 13 amino acids. V gave up 8 bases and J gave up 0 bases; unmatched junction bases: 3. The CDR3 here is CAVSGRASYEQYF. CDR3 nucleotides: TGTGCCGTTAGCGGGAGGGCCTCCTACGAGCAGTACTTC.

This clone was recorded a few times. The chain combines TRBV4-3 with TRBJ2-7; D uncertain. Between the trimmed V and J ends, which lost 0 bases and 0 bases, there was a span of 6 bases. The CDR3 length is 14 residues. The germline CDR1 and CDR2 sequences are LGHNA and YSLEER. Here the CDR3 DNA reads TGCGCCAGCAGCCAAGATTTCGCCTCCTACGAGCAGTACTTC. As protein: CASSQDFASYEQYF.

This CDR3 reads CATSRDRGNSGNTIYF. The CDR3 nucleotides are TGTGCCACCAGCAGAGATCGGGGCAACTCTGGAAACACCATATATTTT. V is TRBV15 and J is TRBJ1-3, with D possibly TRBD1 on 5 matching bases. The CDR3 is made up of 16 amino acids. Trimming shortened V by 0 bases and J by 0 bases, and 9 bases separated the two germline ends. Germline V gene sequence: CDR1 LNHNV, CDR2 YYDKDF (reference sequence).

As concerns this clone: Because the CDR3 is missing its conserved closing phenylalanine or tryptophan, this is likely a read error. The chain has TRBV15 and TRBJ1-2; 9 nucleotides match TRBD1. There are 15 residues in the CDR3. Germline V gene data show CDR1 as LNHNV and CDR2 as YYDKDF (reference sequence). J was trimmed by 5 bases and V by 0 bases; bases with no gene match: 4. The CDR3: CATSRDNRGPYGYTI. The DNA of the CDR3 is TGTGCCACCAGCAGAGATAACAGGGGGCCTTATGGCTACACCATC.

The chain is built from TRBV5-4 and TRBJ1-2, with D possibly TRBD1 on 6 matching bases. Per the germline V gene, CDR1 is SGHNT and CDR2 is YYREEE (reference sequence). Deletions cut 4 bases from V and 5 bases from J, with 15 bases between. The CDR3 extends over 14 amino acids. CDR3 loop: CASSRRTELYGYTF. CDR3 sequence (DNA): TGTGCCAGCAGCCGTAGGACAGAGCTTTATGGCTACACCTTC.

This clone was detected ten times or more. The chain couples TRBV6-1 to TRBJ2-5; no clear D. Deletions cut 2 bases from V and 2 bases from J, with 9 bases between. Germline V gives CDR1 MNHNS, CDR2 SASEGT. The CDR3 loop spans 14 amino acids. CDR3 DNA sequence: TGTGCCAGCAGTGAATCTCAGACTCAAGAGACCCAGTACTTC. Amino acids: CASSESQTQETQYF.

Details on this clone: This may stem from a read error, because a much larger clone lies one nucleotide away. Because it lacks the conserved phenylalanine or tryptophan at the end, this CDR3 is likely a read error. The V and J genes are TRBV7-2 and TRBJ2-7, with D possibly being TRBD1 or TRBD2 (5 bases each). Germline V gives CDR1 SGHTA, CDR2 FQGNSA. V was pared by 0 bases and J by 2 bases, with 11 bases between. The CDR3 is made up of 15 amino acids. The CDR3 nucleotides read TGTGCCAGCAGCTTAGCAGGTCAGGGAGCCTACGAGCAGTACCTC. Translation gives CASSLAGQGAYEQYL.

The rearrangement uses TRBV7-3 and TRBJ2-2, with D perhaps matching TRBD1 (5 bases). The V and J ends lost 5 bases and 6 bases respectively, with 16 bases between them. The CDR3 contains 15 residues. Germline V gene data show CDR1 as SGHTA and CDR2 as FQGTGA. Here the CDR3 reads CASSPYQGGPGELFF. CDR3 coding DNA: TGTGCCAGCAGCCCCTATCAGGGCGGTCCCGGGGAGCTGTTTTTT.

The chain uses TRBV9 and TRBJ2-1; 9 nucleotides agree with TRBD2. This CDR3 region has 16 residues. CDR1 is SGDLS and CDR2 is YYNGEE in the germline V gene. J was trimmed by 4 bases and V by 4 bases; bases with no gene match: 9. The CDR3 nucleotides read TGTGCCAGCAGCACGCGTAGCGGGAGCCTATACAATGAGCAGTTCTTC. It yields the protein CASSTRSGSLYNEQFF.

A remark on this clone: A far more abundant clone sits one base away, making this likely a read error. Other DNA sequences within the sample encode an identical CDR3. This chain joins TRBV28 and TRBJ2-7, with 8 bases identical to TRBD2. The CDR3 is 14 residues long. Germline assignment: CDR1 MDHEN and CDR2 SYDVKM. CDR3 in amino acids: CASSLLAGHYEQYF. Here the CDR3 DNA reads TGTGCCAGCAGCTTATTAGCGGGGCACTACGAGCAGTACTTC.

As regards this clone: A read error is possible here, since a much larger clone lies one base away. The rearrangement joins TRBV7-9 to TRBJ2-5; TRBD1 matches at 7 bases. V was clipped by 4 bases and J by 4 bases; unmatched bases: 9. CDR1 is SEHNR and CDR2 is FQNEAQ in the germline V gene (reference sequence). The CDR3 runs to 15 residues. This chain's CDR3 is CASSSGTVEGETQYF. Here the CDR3 DNA reads TGTGCCAGCAGCTCCGGGACAGTCGAAGGAGAGACCCAGTACTTC.

In the case of this clone: The junction and the germline gene differ at one end; a read error may be behind it. The sample has other DNA sequences that encode this CDR3 too. The chain has TRBV6-6 and TRBJ1-1; D may be TRBD1 (6 bases). The CDR3 covers 14 residues. Per germline, CDR1 MNHNY and CDR2 SVGAGI (reference sequence). This CDR3 is CASSYSLGGTEAFF. Written as DNA, the CDR3 is TGTGCCAGCAGTTACTCTTTGGGGGGCACTGAGGCTTTCTTT.

This clone appeared many times. V usage is TRBV29-1 and J usage is TRBJ1-4; the match to TRBD1 covers 8 bases. The V gene end was trimmed by 3 bases and the J gene end by 8 bases; junction bases not matched to a gene: 14. Germline V gives CDR1 SQVTM, CDR2 ANQGSEA. The CDR3 sequence is 16 residues long. Here the CDR3 reads CSVDPYRTGCLEKLFF. DNA of the CDR3: TGCAGCGTTGACCCCTACCGGACAGGGTGCCTGGAAAAACTGTTTTTT.